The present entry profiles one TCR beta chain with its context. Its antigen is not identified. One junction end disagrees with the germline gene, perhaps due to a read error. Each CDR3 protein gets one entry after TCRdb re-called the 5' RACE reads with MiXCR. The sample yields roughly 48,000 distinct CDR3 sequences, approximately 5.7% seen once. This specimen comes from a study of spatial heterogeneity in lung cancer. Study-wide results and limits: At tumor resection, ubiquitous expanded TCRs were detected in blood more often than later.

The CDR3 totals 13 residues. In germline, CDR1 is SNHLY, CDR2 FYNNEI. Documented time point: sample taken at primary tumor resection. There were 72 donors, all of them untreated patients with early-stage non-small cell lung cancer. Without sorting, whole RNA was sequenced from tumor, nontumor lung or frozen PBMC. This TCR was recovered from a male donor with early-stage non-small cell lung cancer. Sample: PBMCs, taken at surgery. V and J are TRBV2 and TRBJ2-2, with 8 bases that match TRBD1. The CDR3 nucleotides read TGTGCCACCGCCCGGGACAGGTTCGGGGAGCCGTTTTTT. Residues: CATARDRFGEPFF.